The 9 T cell receptor beta chains listed next were all sequenced from one sample in a study of blood T cell repertoires in COVID-19 (dated by TCRdb to the early 2020s). The receptor library was made with the immunoSEQ multiplex PCR assay. In its TCRdb copy, this immuneACCESS table keeps in-frame sequences only and misses some clones. Where compared with another copy, unresolved V genes explain less than half of these, and the others have no known cause. The sample table records about 110,000 clones; less than 85% of these occur just once. Together, the top ten hold around 15% of the sample. The sequencing input was peripheral blood. The receptors shown here come from a woman in her sixties or seventies with acute or convalescent COVID-19.

The V call is TRBV2, the J call TRBJ2-1, with TRBD2 identical over 7 bases. Germline CDR1 and CDR2: SNHLY and FYNNEI. Trimming took 4 bases from V and 2 from J; bases not matched to a gene: 17. The CDR3 consists of 19 residues. CDR3 amino acids: CASSAPGASGGAAYNEQFF. The CDR3 nucleotides are TGTGCCAGCAGTGCACCCGGGGCTAGCGGAGGGGCCGCCTACAATGAGCAGTTCTTC.

J is TRBJ1-3 and V is TRBV10-3; D gene ambiguous. Trimming cost V 10 bases and J 3 bases, with 13 bases left between them. Germline CDR1 reads ENHRY; CDR2 reads SYGVKD. This CDR3 comprises 13 residues. CDR3 nucleotides: TGTGCCACCGTCGAGGCGATTGGAAACACCATATATTTT. The encoded protein is CATVEAIGNTIYF.

The chain links TRBV30 to TRBJ2-3; 12 bases align to TRBD2. Germline V gives CDR1 GTSNPN, CDR2 SVGIG (reference sequence). The junction had 11 bases not matched to a gene; V was cut back by 5 bases and J by 2 bases. The CDR3 is 17 residues long. CDR3 loop: CAWDSIGTSGFTDTQYF. The CDR3 coding sequence is TGTGCCTGGGACTCAATAGGGACTAGCGGGTTCACAGATACGCAGTATTTT.

The J gene is TRBJ2-7, the V gene TRBV5-1, with 7 bases lining up with TRBD1. The CDR3 loop spans 13 amino acids. The germline CDR1 and CDR2 sequences are SGHRS and YFSETQ. Trimming took 4 bases from V and 6 from J; bases not matched to a gene: 7. Written as DNA, the CDR3 is TGCGCCAGCAGCGACAGGCAGGGGGTCGAGCAGTACTTC. It yields the protein CASSDRQGVEQYF.

The chain recombines TRBV27 with TRBJ1-6; 8 bases fit TRBD1. The CDR3 runs 14 residues. V was pared by 5 bases and J by 7 bases, with 4 bases of the junction left unmatched. From germline, CDR1 is MNHEY and CDR2 SMNVEV (reference sequence). This chain's CDR3 is CASSPGTGNSPLHF. In nucleotides, the CDR3 is TGTGCCAGCAGTCCCGGGACAGGAAATTCACCCCTCCACTTT.

V gene TRBV5-1 combines with J gene TRBJ2-3; D uncertain. V was cut by 4 bases and J by 1 base, with 19 bases left in between. This CDR3 spans 17 amino acids. Germline V gene lookup returns CDR1 SGHRS and CDR2 YFSETQ. The CDR3, as DNA: TGCGCCAGCAGCCCACTGGTGGCGGCTCACCGCACAGATACGCAGTATTTT. Protein: CASSPLVAAHRTDTQYF.

This chain joins TRBV7-9 and TRBJ2-5; D is possibly TRBD2 (6 bases). The germline V gene encodes CDR1 SEHNR and CDR2 FQNEAQ (reference sequence). The CDR3 is 14 amino acids. Trimming shortened V by 4 bases and J by 0 bases, and 9 bases separated the two germline ends. CDR3 coding DNA: TGTGCCAGCAGCTATGCGGGGTACCAAGAGACCCAGTACTTC. Translated, it gives CASSYAGYQETQYF. Drawing the rest from reference TRBV7-9 and TRBJ2-5, the complete variable domain is DTGVSQNPRHKITKRGQNVTFRCDPISEHNRLYWYRQTLGQGPEFLTYFQNEAQLEKSRLLSDRFSAERPKGSFSTLEIQRTEQGDSAMYLCASSYAGYQETQYFGPGTRLLVL.

The CDR3 reads CASSPRSGYVSPEQFF. The CDR3 nucleotides read TGTGCCAGCAGCCCCCGCTCGGGGTATGTCAGTCCTGAGCAGTTCTTC. The chain joins TRBV11-1 to TRBJ2-1; tentatively, D is TRBD2 (5 bases). This CDR3 region has 16 residues. CDR1 and CDR2 from the germline V gene are SGHAT and FQDESV (reference sequence). Trimming removed 5 bases from V and 9 bases from J, with 23 bases in between.

This clone has just one count. The gene calls are TRBV27 and TRBJ2-5; 8 nucleotides line up with TRBD1. Unmatched junction bases numbered 6, after V lost 6 bases and J lost 3 bases. Germline CDR1 reads MNHEY; CDR2 reads SMNVEV (reference sequence). This CDR3 has 14 amino acids. Written as DNA, the CDR3 is TGTGCCAGCAGCCCAGGGGGCTTAGAAGAGACCCAGTACTTC. Translated: CASSPGGLEETQYF.